Described below is a single T cell receptor (beta chain) sequence and its context. Its antigen is undetermined. Every unsorted PBMC PCR replicate was loaded with 300 ng DNA, tens of thousands of T cell genomes. The repertoire was sequenced with immunoSEQ multiplex PCR; TCRdb's copy has only in-frame clones and lacks some. The data hold about 560,000 clones, with roughly four fifths observed a single time. This entry belongs to a study of shared clonotypes between healthy human individuals. Study results and limitations: An anticipated effect of sequencing depth on clonotype sharing among donors was recognized.

The V segment lost 6 bases and the J segment 4 bases; nucleotides outside the gene matches: 4. The CDR3 loop spans 14 amino acids. Germline V gene data show CDR1 as SGHTA and CDR2 as FQGNSA. V and J are TRBV7-2 and TRBJ2-1; 9 bases fit TRBD1. This clonotype was obtained from a woman between 35 and 50 years old in good health. Some clones in this sample may be carry-over from other donors' samples. The source material was PBMCs. The CDR3, as DNA: TGTGCCAGCAGAACAGGGGGCGCGTACAATGAGCAGTTCTTC. Residues: CASRTGGAYNEQFF.